There are a few counts of the clone carrying this T cell receptor beta chain. This record comes from a study of blood T cell repertoires in COVID-19. About the research overall: There were acute and convalescent COVID-19 samples, and they came from the United States, Italy and Spain. The cDNA or gDNA used as material had been derived from T cells, B-cell-depleted T cells, or PBMCs.

In the authors' methods: Scientists estimated how many nucleated cells there were by amplifying reference gene primers. Sequencing was performed with immunoSEQ multiplex PCR; in TCRdb, only in-frame clones are kept and a portion is missing. From that table come the V and J calls and clone size; the DNA was used to work out D and trimming. This repertoire shows almost 55,000 clones, around four fifths found once; its top ten account for under 6%. CDR3 length: 15 amino acids. Trimming at V came to 0 bases and at J to 3 bases, leaving 5 bases not matched to a gene. Germline-derived CDR1 and CDR2 are SEHNR and FQNEAQ (reference sequence).

Sequencing was carried out using peripheral blood. This clonotype originated in a human donor in a cohort sampled during active COVID-19. The J gene is TRBJ2-7, the V gene TRBV7-9, with 7 nucleotides matching TRBD2. The CDR3 nucleotides read TGTGCCAGCAGCTTAGCCAGCGGGGCCGACTACGAGCAGTACTTC. It specifies CASSLASGADYEQYF.